This T cell receptor (beta chain) was retrieved from a study of cytomegalovirus exposure and HLA in healthy donors. The PCR ran on 60 Vbeta and 13 Jbeta primers. TCRdb keeps only in-frame clones here, not all; method: immunoSEQ multiplex PCR. The sample contains about 160,000 clones, 65% to 85% of which appear only once. Germline loops: CDR1 SEHNR, CDR2 FQNEAQ (reference sequence). V lost 1 base to trimming and J lost 5 bases, with 6 bases between them. The CDR3 runs 13 residues. The chain employs TRBV7-9 and TRBJ1-5; D perhaps matches TRBD1 (5 bases). The sample taken for sequencing was PBMCs. The sequence derives from a woman between 50 and 59 years old in good health and CMV-seropositive. CDR3 residues: CASSLGRDQPQHF. CDR3 bases: TGTGCCAGCAGCTTAGGCAGGGATCAGCCCCAGCATTTT.